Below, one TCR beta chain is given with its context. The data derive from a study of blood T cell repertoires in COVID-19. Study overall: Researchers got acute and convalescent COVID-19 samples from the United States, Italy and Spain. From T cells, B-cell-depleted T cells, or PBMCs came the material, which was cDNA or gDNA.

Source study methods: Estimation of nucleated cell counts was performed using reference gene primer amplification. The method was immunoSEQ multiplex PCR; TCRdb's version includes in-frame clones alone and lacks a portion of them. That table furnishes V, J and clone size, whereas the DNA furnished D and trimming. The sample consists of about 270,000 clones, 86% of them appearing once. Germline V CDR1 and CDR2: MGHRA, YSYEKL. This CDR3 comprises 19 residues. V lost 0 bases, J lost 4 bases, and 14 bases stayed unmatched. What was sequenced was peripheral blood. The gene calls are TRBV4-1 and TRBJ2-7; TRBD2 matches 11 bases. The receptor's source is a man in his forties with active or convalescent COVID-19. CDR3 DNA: TGCGCCAGCAGCCAAGACGATCCTCCTAGCGGGGGGTTACGTTACGAGCAGTACTTC. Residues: CASSQDDPPSGGLRYEQYF.